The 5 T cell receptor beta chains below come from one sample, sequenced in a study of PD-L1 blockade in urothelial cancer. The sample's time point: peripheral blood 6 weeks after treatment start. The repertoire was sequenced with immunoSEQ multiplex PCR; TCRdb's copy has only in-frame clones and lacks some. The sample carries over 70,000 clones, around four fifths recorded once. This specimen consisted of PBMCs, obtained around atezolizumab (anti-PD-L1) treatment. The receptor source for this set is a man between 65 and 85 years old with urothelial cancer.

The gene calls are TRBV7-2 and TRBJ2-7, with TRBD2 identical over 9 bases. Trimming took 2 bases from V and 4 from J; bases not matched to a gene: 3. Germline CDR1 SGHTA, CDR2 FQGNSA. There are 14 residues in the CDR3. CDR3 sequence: CASSLSAGGYEQYF. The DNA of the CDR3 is TGTGCCAGCAGCTTATCAGCGGGAGGTTACGAGCAGTACTTC.

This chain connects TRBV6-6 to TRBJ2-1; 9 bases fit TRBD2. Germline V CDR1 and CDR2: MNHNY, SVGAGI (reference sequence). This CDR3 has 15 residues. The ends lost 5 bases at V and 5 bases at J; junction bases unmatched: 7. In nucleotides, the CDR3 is TGTGCCAGCAGTAGGGGTTCTAGCGGGAACAATGAGCAGTTCTTC. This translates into CASSRGSSGNNEQFF.

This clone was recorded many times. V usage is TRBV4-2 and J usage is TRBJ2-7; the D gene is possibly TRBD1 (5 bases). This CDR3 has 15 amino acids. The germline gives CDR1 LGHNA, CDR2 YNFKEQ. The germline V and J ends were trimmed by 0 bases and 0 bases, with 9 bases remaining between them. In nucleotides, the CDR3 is TGTGCCAGCAGCCAAGAACAGGCCAGCTCCTACGAGCAGTACTTC. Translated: CASSQEQASSYEQYF.

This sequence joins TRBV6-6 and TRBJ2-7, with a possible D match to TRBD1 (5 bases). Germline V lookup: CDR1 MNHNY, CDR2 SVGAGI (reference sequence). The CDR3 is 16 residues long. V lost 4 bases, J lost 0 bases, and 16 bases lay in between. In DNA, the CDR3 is TGTGCCAGCAGTTCCGCCGGCAGGGCCGGCTCCTACGAGCAGTACTTC. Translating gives CASSSAGRAGSYEQYF.

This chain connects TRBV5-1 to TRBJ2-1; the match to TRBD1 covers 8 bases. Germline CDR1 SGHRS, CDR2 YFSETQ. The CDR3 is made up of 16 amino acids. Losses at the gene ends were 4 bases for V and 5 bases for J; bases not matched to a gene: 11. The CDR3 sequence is CASSPDRVSLHNEQFF. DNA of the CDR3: TGCGCCAGCAGCCCGGACAGGGTATCGCTGCACAATGAGCAGTTCTTC.